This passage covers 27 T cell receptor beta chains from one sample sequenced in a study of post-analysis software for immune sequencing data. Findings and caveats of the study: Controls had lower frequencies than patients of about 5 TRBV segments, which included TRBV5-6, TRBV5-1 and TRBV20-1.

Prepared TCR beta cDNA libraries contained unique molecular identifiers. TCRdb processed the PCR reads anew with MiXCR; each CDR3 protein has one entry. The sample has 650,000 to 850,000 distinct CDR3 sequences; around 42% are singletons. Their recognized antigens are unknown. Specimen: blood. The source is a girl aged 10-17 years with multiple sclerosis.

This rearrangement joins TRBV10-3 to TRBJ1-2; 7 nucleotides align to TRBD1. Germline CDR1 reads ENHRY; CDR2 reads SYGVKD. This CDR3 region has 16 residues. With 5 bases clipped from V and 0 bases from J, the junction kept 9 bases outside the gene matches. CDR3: CAISFGTADTNYGYTF. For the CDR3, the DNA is TGTGCCATCAGTTTTGGGACAGCGGATACTAACTATGGCTACACCTTC.

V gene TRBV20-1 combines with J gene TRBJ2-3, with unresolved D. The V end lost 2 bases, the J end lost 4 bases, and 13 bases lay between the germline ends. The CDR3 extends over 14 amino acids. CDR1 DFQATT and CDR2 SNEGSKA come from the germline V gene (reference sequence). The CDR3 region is CSARSRPGADTQYF. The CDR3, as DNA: TGCAGTGCTAGAAGCAGACCTGGGGCAGATACGCAGTATTTT.

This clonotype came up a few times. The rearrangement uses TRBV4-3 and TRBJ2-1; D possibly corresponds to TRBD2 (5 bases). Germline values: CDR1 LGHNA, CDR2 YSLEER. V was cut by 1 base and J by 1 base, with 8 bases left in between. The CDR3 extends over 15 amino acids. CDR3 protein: CASSQVWESYNEQFF. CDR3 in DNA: TGCGCCAGCAGCCAAGTTTGGGAGTCCTACAATGAGCAGTTCTTC.

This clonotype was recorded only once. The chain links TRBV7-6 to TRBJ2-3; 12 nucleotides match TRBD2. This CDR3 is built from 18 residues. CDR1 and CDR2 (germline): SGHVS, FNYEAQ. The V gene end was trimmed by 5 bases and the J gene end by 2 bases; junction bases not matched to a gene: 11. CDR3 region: CASSAPLAGGGDTDTQYF. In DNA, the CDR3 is TGTGCCAGCAGCGCGCCACTAGCGGGAGGAGGGGACACAGATACGCAGTATTTT.

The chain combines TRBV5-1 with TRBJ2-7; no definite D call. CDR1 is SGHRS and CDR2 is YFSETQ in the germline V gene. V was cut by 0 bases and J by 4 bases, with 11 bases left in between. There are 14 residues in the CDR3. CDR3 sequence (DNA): TGCGCCAGCAGCTTGGAATCCTCTGAGTACGAGCAGTACTTC. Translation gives CASSLESSEYEQYF. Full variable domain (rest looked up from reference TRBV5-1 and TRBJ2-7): KAGVTQTPRYLIKTRGQQVTLSCSPISGHRSVSWYQQTPGQGLQFLFEYFSETQRNKGNFPGRFSGRQFSNSRSEMNVSTLELGDSALYLCASSLESSEYEQYFGPGTRLTVT.

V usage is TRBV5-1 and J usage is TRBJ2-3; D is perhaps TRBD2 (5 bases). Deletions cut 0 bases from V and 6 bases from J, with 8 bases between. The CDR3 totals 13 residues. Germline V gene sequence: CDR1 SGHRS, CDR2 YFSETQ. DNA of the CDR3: TGCGCCAGCAGCTTGGTGGACTGGGATACGCAGTATTTT. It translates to CASSLVDWDTQYF. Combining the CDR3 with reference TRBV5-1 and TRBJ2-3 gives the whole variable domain KAGVTQTPRYLIKTRGQQVTLSCSPISGHRSVSWYQQTPGQGLQFLFEYFSETQRNKGNFPGRFSGRQFSNSRSEMNVSTLELGDSALYLCASSLVDWDTQYFGPGTRLTVL.

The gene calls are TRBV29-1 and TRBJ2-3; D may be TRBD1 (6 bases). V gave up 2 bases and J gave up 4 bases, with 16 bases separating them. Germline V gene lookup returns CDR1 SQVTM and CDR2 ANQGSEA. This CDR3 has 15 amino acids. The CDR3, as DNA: TGCAGCGTTGAACGCCGGGACACTCGGGCAGATACGCAGTATTTT. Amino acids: CSVERRDTRADTQYF.

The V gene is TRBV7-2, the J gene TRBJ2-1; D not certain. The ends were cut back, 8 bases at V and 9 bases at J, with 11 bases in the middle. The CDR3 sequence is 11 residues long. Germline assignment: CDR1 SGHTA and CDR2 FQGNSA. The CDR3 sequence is CASAVSSEQFF. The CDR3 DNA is TGTGCCAGCGCTGTTTCCTCTGAGCAGTTCTTC.

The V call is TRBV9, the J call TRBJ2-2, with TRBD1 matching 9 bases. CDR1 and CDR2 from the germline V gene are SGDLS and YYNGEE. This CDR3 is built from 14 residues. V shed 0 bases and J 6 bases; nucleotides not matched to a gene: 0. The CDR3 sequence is CASSVGQGAGELFF. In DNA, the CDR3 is TGTGCCAGCAGCGTAGGACAGGGGGCCGGGGAGCTGTTTTTT.

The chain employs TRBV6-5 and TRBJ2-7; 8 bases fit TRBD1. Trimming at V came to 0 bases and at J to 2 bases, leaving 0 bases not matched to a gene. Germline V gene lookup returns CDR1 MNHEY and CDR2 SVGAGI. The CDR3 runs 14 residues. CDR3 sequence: CASSYSTGAYEQYF. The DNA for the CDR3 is TGTGCCAGCAGTTACTCGACAGGGGCCTACGAGCAGTACTTC.

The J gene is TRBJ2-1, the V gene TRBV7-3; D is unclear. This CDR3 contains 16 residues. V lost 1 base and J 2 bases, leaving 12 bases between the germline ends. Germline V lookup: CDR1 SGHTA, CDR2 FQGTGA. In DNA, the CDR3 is TGTGCCAGCAGCTTAATGGGCGCAGGCACCTACAATGAGCAGTTCTTC. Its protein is CASSLMGAGTYNEQFF.

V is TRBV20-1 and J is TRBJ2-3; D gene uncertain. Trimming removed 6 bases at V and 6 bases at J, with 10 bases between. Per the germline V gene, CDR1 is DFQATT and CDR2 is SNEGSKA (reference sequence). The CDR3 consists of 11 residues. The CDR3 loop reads CSAKSRDTQYF. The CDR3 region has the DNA TGCAGTGCCAAGAGTCGGGATACGCAGTATTTT.

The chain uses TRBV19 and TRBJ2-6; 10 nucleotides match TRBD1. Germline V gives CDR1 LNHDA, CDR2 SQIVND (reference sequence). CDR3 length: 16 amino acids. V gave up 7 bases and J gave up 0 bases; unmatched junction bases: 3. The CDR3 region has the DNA TGTGCCAGTAACCGGGACAGGGGCTCTGGGGCCAACGTCCTGACTTTC. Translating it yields CASNRDRGSGANVLTF.

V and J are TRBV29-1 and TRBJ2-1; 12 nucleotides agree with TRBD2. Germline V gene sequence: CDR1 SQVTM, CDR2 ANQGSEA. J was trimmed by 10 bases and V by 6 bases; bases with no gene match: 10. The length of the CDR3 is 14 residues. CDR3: CSVAGLAGPIEQFF. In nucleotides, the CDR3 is TGCAGCGTAGCGGGACTAGCGGGTCCGATAGAGCAGTTCTTC.

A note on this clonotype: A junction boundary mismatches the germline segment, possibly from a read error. Here the CDR3 reads CSTREDPDLLIGDEQFF. CDR3 sequence (DNA): TGCAGTACTAGAGAGGATCCGGACCTCCTCATAGGGGATGAGCAGTTCTTC. The chain couples TRBV20-1 to TRBJ2-1; D is tentatively TRBD1 or TRBD2 (5 bases each). The CDR3 totals 17 residues. The V gene's germline CDR1 is DFQATT and CDR2 SNEGSKA (reference sequence).

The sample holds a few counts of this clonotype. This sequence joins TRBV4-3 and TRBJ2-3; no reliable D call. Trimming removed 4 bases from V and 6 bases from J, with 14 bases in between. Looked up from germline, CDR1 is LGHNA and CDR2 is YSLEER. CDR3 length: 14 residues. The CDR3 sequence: CASSLATGPDTQYF. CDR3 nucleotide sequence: TGCGCCAGCAGCCTTGCCACCGGACCGGATACGCAGTATTTT.

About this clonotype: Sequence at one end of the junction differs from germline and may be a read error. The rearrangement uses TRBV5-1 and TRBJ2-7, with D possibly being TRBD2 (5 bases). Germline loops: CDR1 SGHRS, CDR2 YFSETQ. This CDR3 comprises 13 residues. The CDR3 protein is CASSLRVGYEQYF. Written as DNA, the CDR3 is TGTGCCAGCAGTTTGCGGGTCGGTTACGAGCAGTACTTC.

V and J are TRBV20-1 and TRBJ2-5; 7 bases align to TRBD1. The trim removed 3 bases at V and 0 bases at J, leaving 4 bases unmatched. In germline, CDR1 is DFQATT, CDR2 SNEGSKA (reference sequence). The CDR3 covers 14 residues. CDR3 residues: CSARTRGYQETQYF. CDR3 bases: TGCAGTGCTAGGACCAGGGGGTACCAAGAGACCCAGTACTTC.

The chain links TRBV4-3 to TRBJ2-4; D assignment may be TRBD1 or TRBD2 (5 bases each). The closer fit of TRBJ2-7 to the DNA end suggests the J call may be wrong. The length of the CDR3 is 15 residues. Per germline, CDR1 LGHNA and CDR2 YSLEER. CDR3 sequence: CASSQVGAGMGEQYF. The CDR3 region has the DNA TGCGCCAGCAGCCAAGTCGGGGCAGGTATGGGCGAGCAGTACTTC.

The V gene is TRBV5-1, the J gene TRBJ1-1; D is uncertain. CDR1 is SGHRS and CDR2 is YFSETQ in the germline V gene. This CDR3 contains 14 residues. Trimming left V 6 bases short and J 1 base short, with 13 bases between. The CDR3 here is CASNPIGRNTEAFF. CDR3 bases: TGCGCCAGCAACCCCATAGGCCGGAACACTGAAGCTTTCTTT.

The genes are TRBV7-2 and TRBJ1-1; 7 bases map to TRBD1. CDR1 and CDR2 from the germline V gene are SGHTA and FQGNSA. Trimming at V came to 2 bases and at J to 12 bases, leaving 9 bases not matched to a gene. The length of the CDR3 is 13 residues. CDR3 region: CASSLPGTEETFF. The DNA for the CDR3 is TGTGCCAGCAGCTTACCCGGGACAGAAGAAACTTTCTTT.

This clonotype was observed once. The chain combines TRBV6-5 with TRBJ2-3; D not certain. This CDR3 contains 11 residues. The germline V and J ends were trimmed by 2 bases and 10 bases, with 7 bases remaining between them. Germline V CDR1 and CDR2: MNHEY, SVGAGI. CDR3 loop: CASSYRESQYF. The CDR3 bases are TGTGCCAGCAGTTACCGTGAGTCGCAGTATTTT.

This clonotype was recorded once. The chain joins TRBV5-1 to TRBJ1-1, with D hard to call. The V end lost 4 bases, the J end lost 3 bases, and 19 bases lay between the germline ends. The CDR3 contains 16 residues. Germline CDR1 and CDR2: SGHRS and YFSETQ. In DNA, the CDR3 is TGCGCCAGCAGCCATGGGGTAGGAGTTCAGGACACTGAAGCTTTCTTT. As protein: CASSHGVGVQDTEAFF.

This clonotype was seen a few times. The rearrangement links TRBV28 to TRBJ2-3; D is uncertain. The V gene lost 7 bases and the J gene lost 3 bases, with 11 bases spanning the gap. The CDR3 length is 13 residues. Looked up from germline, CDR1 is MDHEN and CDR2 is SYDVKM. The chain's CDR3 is CASTPAETDTQYF. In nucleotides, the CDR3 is TGTGCCAGCACTCCTGCCGAGACAGATACGCAGTATTTT.

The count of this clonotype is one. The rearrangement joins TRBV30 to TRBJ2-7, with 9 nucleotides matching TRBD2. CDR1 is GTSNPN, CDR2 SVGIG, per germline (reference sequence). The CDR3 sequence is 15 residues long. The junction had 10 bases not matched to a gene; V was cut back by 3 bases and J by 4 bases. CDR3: CAWRKGLALEYEQYF. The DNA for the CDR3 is TGTGCCTGGAGAAAAGGACTAGCGTTAGAATACGAGCAGTACTTC.

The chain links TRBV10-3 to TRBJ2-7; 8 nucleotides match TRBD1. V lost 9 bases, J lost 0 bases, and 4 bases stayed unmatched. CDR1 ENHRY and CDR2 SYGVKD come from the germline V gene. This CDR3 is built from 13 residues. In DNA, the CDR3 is TGTGCCATTTGGACAGGGAACTCCTACGAGCAGTACTTC. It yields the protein CAIWTGNSYEQYF.

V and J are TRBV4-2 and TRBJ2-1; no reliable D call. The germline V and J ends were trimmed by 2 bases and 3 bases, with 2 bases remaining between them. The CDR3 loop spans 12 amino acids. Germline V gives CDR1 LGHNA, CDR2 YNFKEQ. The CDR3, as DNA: TGTGCCAGCAGCCAAAACTACAATGAGCAGTTCTTC. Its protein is CASSQNYNEQFF.